The 10 T cell receptor beta chains below were found in one sample sequenced in a study of cytomegalovirus exposure and HLA in healthy donors. Use of 60 Vbeta and 13 Jbeta primers characterized the PCR. Here immunoSEQ multiplex PCR was the method, and the copy in TCRdb shows in-frame clones only, minus some. The sample includes 35,000 to 45,000 clones, 55% to 75% of them seen just once. The specimen sequenced was PBMCs. The receptors stem from a man between 25 and 39 years old in good health and CMV-seronegative.

The chain links TRBV7-2 to TRBJ1-2; 7 bases are a match to TRBD1. The germline CDR1 and CDR2 sequences are SGHTA and FQGNSA. V lost 3 bases, J lost 4 bases, and 8 bases stayed unmatched. The CDR3 spans 15 residues. The CDR3 DNA reads TGTGCCAGCAGCTTCCCCGGGACAGCTCCCTATGGCTACACCTTC. It translates to CASSFPGTAPYGYTF.

The V and J genes are TRBV2 and TRBJ2-3; maybe TRBD2 (6 bases). The ends were cut back, 7 bases at V and 5 bases at J, with 13 bases in the middle. Germline-derived CDR1 and CDR2 are SNHLY and FYNNEI. This CDR3 spans 13 amino acids. In DNA form, the CDR3 reads TGTGCCAGCATGGGCCAGGGACTAGATACGCAGTATTTT. Its protein is CASMGQGLDTQYF.

In its sample, this clone was seen once. The chain recombines TRBV5-1 with TRBJ2-3, with 10 bases that match TRBD2. Germline V CDR1 and CDR2: SGHRS, YFSETQ. This CDR3 comprises 16 residues. V shed 2 bases and J 0 bases; nucleotides not matched to a gene: 3. CDR3 protein: CASSFGLAESTDTQYF. The CDR3, as DNA: TGCGCCAGCAGCTTCGGACTAGCGGAAAGCACAGATACGCAGTATTTT.

The chain employs TRBV4-1 and TRBJ2-1; perhaps TRBD2 as D (6 bases). Per germline, CDR1 MGHRA and CDR2 YSYEKL. The CDR3 loop spans 16 amino acids. Deletions cut 3 bases from V and 6 bases from J, with 18 bases between. CDR3 loop: CASSHLGGDGVNEQFF. CDR3 DNA sequence: TGCGCCAGCAGCCACTTGGGGGGAGATGGTGTCAATGAGCAGTTCTTC.

This clone has a handful of counts. V gene TRBV6-4 combines with J gene TRBJ2-3, with TRBD2 matching 8 bases. J lost 4 bases, V lost 3 bases, and 6 bases had no gene match. From germline, CDR1 is MRHNA and CDR2 SNTAGT. The CDR3 spans 15 residues. CDR3 coding DNA: TGTGCCAGCAGTGAACAGCGGGGGATTTCAGATACGCAGTATTTT. Protein: CASSEQRGISDTQYF.

This rearrangement joins TRBV27 to TRBJ2-1; D is undetermined. V was trimmed by 1 base and J by 4 bases, leaving 5 bases between them. Germline loops: CDR1 MNHEY, CDR2 SMNVEV (reference sequence). The CDR3 length is 13 residues. The CDR3 sequence is CASSLFGYNEQFF. For the CDR3, the DNA is TGTGCCAGCAGTTTATTCGGGTACAATGAGCAGTTCTTC.

The chain combines TRBV11-2 with TRBJ2-7; D gene ambiguous. CDR3 size: 15 residues. V was shortened by 1 base and J by 0 bases, with 10 bases between the two germline ends. From germline, CDR1 is SGHAT and CDR2 FQNNGV. The CDR3 loop reads CASSLVSGFSYEQYF. In nucleotides, the CDR3 is TGTGCCAGCAGCTTAGTGTCAGGATTCTCCTACGAGCAGTACTTC.

The chain is built from TRBV15 and TRBJ2-1; D is unresolved. This CDR3 comprises 14 residues. V was shortened by 4 bases and J by 3 bases, with 10 bases between the two germline ends. Germline V gene data show CDR1 as LNHNV and CDR2 as YYDKDF (reference sequence). The CDR3 nucleotides read TGTGCCACCAGCACGAGGTCCGGCTACAATGAGCAGTTCTTC. This sequence encodes CATSTRSGYNEQFF.

The V and J genes are TRBV4-3 and TRBJ2-3; D call uncertain. The CDR3 is made up of 13 amino acids. Germline CDR1 is LGHNA and CDR2 is YSLEER. V dropped 0 bases and J dropped 4 bases, with 5 bases sitting between them. DNA for the CDR3: TGCGCCAGCAGCCAAGAAAGCCCAGATACGCAGTATTTT. This codes for CASSQESPDTQYF.

By frequency in the sample, this clone is medium-sized. The V gene is TRBV28, the J gene TRBJ1-3, with D uncertain. This CDR3 is built from 12 residues. CDR1 is MDHEN and CDR2 is SYDVKM in the germline V gene. With 5 bases removed from V and 7 bases from J, the gap between germline ends came to 9 bases. The CDR3 loop is CASSILQNTIYF. DNA for the CDR3: TGTGCCAGCAGTATCCTACAGAACACCATATATTTT. Combining the CDR3 with reference TRBV28 and TRBJ1-3 gives the whole variable domain DVKVTQSSRYLVKRTGEKVFLECVQDMDHENMFWYRQDPGLGLRLIYFSYDVKMKEKGDIPEGYSVSREKKERFSLILESASTNQTSMYLCASSILQNTIYFGEGSWLTVV.